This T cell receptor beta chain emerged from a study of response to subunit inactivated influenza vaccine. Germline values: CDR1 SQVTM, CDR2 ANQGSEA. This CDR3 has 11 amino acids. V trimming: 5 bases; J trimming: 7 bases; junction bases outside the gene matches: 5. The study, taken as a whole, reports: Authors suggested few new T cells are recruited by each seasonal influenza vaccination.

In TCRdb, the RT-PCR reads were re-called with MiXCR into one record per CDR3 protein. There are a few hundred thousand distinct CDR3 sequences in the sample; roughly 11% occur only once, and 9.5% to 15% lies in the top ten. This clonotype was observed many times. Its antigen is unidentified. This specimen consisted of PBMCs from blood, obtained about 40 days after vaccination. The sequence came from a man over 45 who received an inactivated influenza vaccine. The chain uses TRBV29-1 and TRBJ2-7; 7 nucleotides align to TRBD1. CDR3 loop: CSVLRQGEQYF. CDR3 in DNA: TGCAGCGTTCTCCGACAGGGTGAGCAGTACTTC.